The 28 T cell receptor beta chains below all came from one sample that was sequenced in a study of response to subunit inactivated influenza vaccine. TCRdb analysed the RT-PCR reads with MiXCR anew, one entry per CDR3 protein. The sample records around 600,000 distinct CDR3 sequences, about 10% being singletons. The same data also went into a second study, on T cells expressing NK-cell markers. From that second work: cDNA encoding TCR beta was synthesized via 5'RACE template switching incorporating UMIs.

Sample: PBMCs from blood, taken on the day of vaccination. All receptors derive from a man aged 45-65 years who received an inactivated influenza vaccine.

Remarks on this clonotype: This may come from a read error, since a much larger clone is one base off. The chain couples TRBV6-5 to TRBJ1-1; D is unresolved. V was pared by 2 bases and J by 0 bases, with 4 bases between. The CDR3 is made up of 13 amino acids. CDR1 and CDR2 from the germline V gene are MNHEY and SVGAGI. The CDR3 loop is CASSYGMNTEAFF. The CDR3 bases are TGTGCCAGCAGTTACGGCATGAACACTGAAGCTTTCTTT.

The J gene is TRBJ1-6, the V gene TRBV30; the match to TRBD1 covers 7 bases. The length of the CDR3 is 17 residues. The germline V gene encodes CDR1 GTSNPN and CDR2 SVGIG (reference sequence). J was trimmed by 4 bases and V by 2 bases; bases with no gene match: 11. This chain's CDR3 is CAWSRNRGRLYNSPLHF. The CDR3 DNA sequence: TGTGCCTGGAGTCGAAACAGGGGTCGACTTTATAATTCACCCCTCCACTTT.

The chain links TRBV24-1 to TRBJ2-1, with 10 bases that match TRBD2. This CDR3 is built from 16 residues. CDR1 KGHDR and CDR2 SFDVKD come from the germline V gene. The junction had 8 bases not matched to a gene; V was cut back by 4 bases and J by 6 bases. The CDR3: CATSESSGRAFNEQFF. For the CDR3, the DNA is TGTGCCACCAGTGAATCCAGCGGGAGGGCCTTCAATGAGCAGTTCTTC.

This clonotype was seen only a few times. The chain uses TRBV6-5 and TRBJ2-2; D call uncertain. Looked up from germline, CDR1 is MNHEY and CDR2 is SVGAGI. The V end was cut by 4 bases, the J end by 4 bases, with 10 bases between. This CDR3 region has 14 residues. The CDR3: CASSWMSGTGELFF. CDR3 bases: TGTGCCAGCAGTTGGATGTCGGGCACCGGGGAGCTGTTTTTT.

This clonotype was seen repeatedly, ten times or more. This chain links TRBV28 with TRBJ2-1, with D uncertain. Germline lookup yields CDR1 MDHEN and CDR2 SYDVKM. The CDR3 is made up of 12 amino acids. Trimming removed 2 bases at V and 5 bases at J, with 4 bases between. CDR3 coding DNA: TGTGCCAGCAGTTTAGACAACAATGAGCAGTTCTTC. It is translated as CASSLDNNEQFF.

The chain links TRBV5-1 to TRBJ2-1; TRBD1 matches 9 bases. The CDR3 totals 15 residues. V lost 2 bases to trimming and J lost 5 bases; unmatched junction nucleotides: 5. CDR1 SGHRS and CDR2 YFSETQ come from the germline V gene. The CDR3: CASSFRTGANNEQFF. CDR3 DNA sequence: TGCGCCAGCAGCTTCCGGACAGGGGCTAACAATGAGCAGTTCTTC.

The V and J genes are TRBV7-2 and TRBJ2-3; possible D gene TRBD2, 6 bases. Trimming took 5 bases from V and 0 from J, leaving 12 bases between them. The germline CDR1 and CDR2 sequences are SGHTA and FQGNSA. The CDR3 is 15 residues long. The CDR3 region is CASSIGLTSTDTQYF. CDR3 DNA: TGTGCCAGCAGCATAGGACTAACTAGCACAGATACGCAGTATTTT.

This clonotype was recorded a few times. V usage is TRBV29-1 and J usage is TRBJ1-5; TRBD1 is a possible D gene (6 bases). CDR1 SQVTM and CDR2 ANQGSEA come from the germline V gene. This CDR3 contains 13 residues. Trimming stripped 5 bases from V and 4 bases from J, with 12 bases between. CDR3 sequence reads: CSVRAGANQPQHF. Written as DNA, the CDR3 is TGCAGCGTTCGGGCAGGGGCTAATCAGCCCCAGCATTTT.

This clonotype turned up a few times. V usage is TRBV29-1 and J usage is TRBJ1-4, with D perhaps matching TRBD1 (5 bases). Between the trimmed V and J ends, which lost 5 bases and 2 bases, there was a span of 15 bases. In germline, CDR1 is SQVTM, CDR2 ANQGSEA. This CDR3 has 15 residues. CDR3 protein: CSVTTDFTTNEKLFF. CDR3 coding DNA: TGCAGCGTTACGACAGATTTCACGACTAATGAAAAACTGTTTTTT.

In this sample, this clonotype turned up a few times. The rearrangement joins TRBV7-9 to TRBJ1-4, with D possibly matching TRBD1 (5 bases). The germline gives CDR1 SEHNR, CDR2 FQNEAQ (reference sequence). V was clipped by 6 bases and J by 8 bases, with 13 bases between them. The CDR3 covers 13 residues. The CDR3 spells CASRGGTPEKLFF. CDR3 bases: TGTGCCAGCAGGGGCGGGACTCCCGAAAAACTGTTTTTT.

This chain uses TRBV4-2 with TRBJ2-5; a possible D gene is TRBD2 (5 bases). The CDR3 spans 15 residues. The V end was cut by 0 bases, the J end by 2 bases, with 10 bases between. The germline gives CDR1 LGHNA, CDR2 YNFKEQ. The chain's CDR3 is CASSQDLTRQETQYF. CDR3 DNA: TGTGCCAGCAGCCAAGATCTCACTAGACAAGAGACCCAGTACTTC.

This clonotype came up many times. The J gene is TRBJ2-5, the V gene TRBV12-3 or TRBV12-4; D unresolved. Trimming took off 7 bases at V and 4 bases at J, with 13 bases between the two ends. The CDR3 loop spans 13 amino acids. Here the CDR3 reads CASTSDLRETQYF. CDR3 DNA sequence: TGTGCCAGCACCTCGGACCTGCGAGAGACCCAGTACTTC.

This chain uses TRBV30 with TRBJ1-5; 7 nucleotides align to TRBD1. V dropped 1 base and J dropped 3; count of bases not matched to a gene: 3. CDR1 is GTSNPN, CDR2 SVGIG, per germline (reference sequence). The CDR3 spans 14 residues. CDR3 DNA: TGTGCCTGGAGTGGGACAGGTTACAATCAGCCCCAGCATTTT. It encodes CAWSGTGYNQPQHF.

This clonotype came up a few times. The chain couples TRBV3-1 to TRBJ1-4; 7 bases match TRBD1. This CDR3 has 14 residues. The J segment lost 7 bases and the V segment lost 1 base, leaving 3 bases of the junction unmatched. Germline assignment: CDR1 LGHDT and CDR2 YNNKEL (reference sequence). As DNA, the CDR3 is TGTGCCAGCAGCCAAGCAGGGGGGGTTGAAAAACTGTTTTTT. Amino acid sequence: CASSQAGGVEKLFF.

The gene calls are TRBV12-3 or TRBV12-4 and TRBJ2-3, with 10 bases aligning to TRBD2. This CDR3 spans 14 amino acids. The ends lost 7 bases at V and 1 base at J; junction bases unmatched: 2. CDR3: CASIGTSGTDTQYF. CDR3 DNA sequence: TGTGCCAGCATAGGGACTAGCGGCACAGATACGCAGTATTTT.

This clonotype has only a few counts. The chain carries TRBV2 and TRBJ2-1; D might be TRBD1 (6 bases). The CDR3 is 16 amino acids. V lost 1 base, J lost 3 bases, and 13 bases lay in between. Germline V gene lookup returns CDR1 SNHLY and CDR2 FYNNEI. The CDR3 coding sequence is TGTGCCAGCAGTGAAGTTGTGGGGGCCTTCTACAATGAGCAGTTCTTC. It is translated as CASSEVVGAFYNEQFF.

This clonotype has only a few counts. The J gene is TRBJ1-6, the V gene TRBV5-1; D is ambiguous. The CDR3 consists of 13 residues. V was pared by 4 bases and J by 10 bases, with 12 bases between. CDR1 and CDR2 (germline): SGHRS, YFSETQ. The chain's CDR3 is CASSPTQLSPLHF. The CDR3, as DNA: TGCGCCAGCAGCCCAACCCAGCTGTCACCCCTCCACTTT.

The V and J genes are TRBV5-1 and TRBJ2-5, with D tentatively TRBD1 (5 bases). The V end lost 1 base, the J end lost 2 bases, and 15 bases lay between the germline ends. CDR3 length: 16 amino acids. CDR1 is SGHRS and CDR2 is YFSETQ in the germline V gene. The CDR3 sequence is CASSLSARQPQETQYF. In DNA, the CDR3 is TGCGCCAGCAGCTTGTCTGCCCGACAGCCTCAAGAGACCCAGTACTTC.

A few counts support this clonotype. The rearrangement uses TRBV28 and TRBJ2-2; D gene ambiguous. This CDR3 has 13 amino acids. Per germline, CDR1 MDHEN and CDR2 SYDVKM. Trimming cost V 10 bases and J 1 base, with 10 bases left between them. CDR3 in amino acids: CATLPRNTGELFF. The CDR3 DNA sequence: TGTGCCACATTACCGCGGAACACCGGGGAGCTGTTTTTT.

Ten or more counts support this clonotype. V usage is TRBV2 and J usage is TRBJ2-7; D possibly corresponds to TRBD1 (5 bases). Germline V CDR1 and CDR2: SNHLY, FYNNEI. Between the trimmed V and J ends, which lost 8 bases and 5 bases, there was a span of 19 bases. This CDR3 is built from 14 residues. The CDR3 DNA sequence: TGTGCCAGCTCTCCCTATGGGGCCTTAAACGAGCAGTACTTC. Protein sequence: CASSPYGALNEQYF. Based on the CDR3 plus reference TRBV2 and TRBJ2-7, the full variable domain is EPEVTQTPSHQVTQMGQEVILRCVPISNHLYFYWYRQILGQKVEFLVSFYNNEISEKSEIFDDQFSVERPDGSNFTLKIRSTKLEDSAMYFCASSPYGALNEQYFGPGTRLTVT.

This clonotype was detected only a few times. The chain has TRBV6-5 and TRBJ1-2, with D possibly matching TRBD1 (6 bases). Germline values: CDR1 MNHEY, CDR2 SVGAGI. The CDR3 consists of 12 residues. Trimming stripped 6 bases from V and 8 bases from J, with 13 bases between. The CDR3 reads CASSPAGDGYTF. CDR3 bases: TGTGCCAGCAGCCCCGCAGGGGACGGCTACACCTTC.

The chain carries TRBV2 and TRBJ1-2, with D possibly matching TRBD1 (5 bases). The CDR3 runs 15 residues. Trimming pared 1 base from V and 4 bases from J, leaving 13 bases between. CDR1 is SNHLY and CDR2 is FYNNEI in the germline V gene. The CDR3 bases are TGTGCCAGCAGTGAAGGGAGTTACGGGGGCTATGGCTACACCTTC. This codes for CASSEGSYGGYGYTF.

This clonotype turned up a few times. DNA for the CDR3: TGTGCCAGCAGTGAGGGGGTAGCGTACATTCAGTACTTC. It yields the protein CASSEGVAYIQYF. This chain connects TRBV2 to TRBJ2-4; either TRBD1 or TRBD2 may fit D (5 bases each). Germline V gives CDR1 SNHLY, CDR2 FYNNEI. This CDR3 region has 13 residues. Trimming stripped 3 bases from V and 8 bases from J, with 11 bases between.

The CDR3, as DNA: TGTGCCAGCAGCTGGGGTCTCCCGAGCTCCTACGAGCAGTACTTC. It translates to CASSWGLPSSYEQYF. This chain joins TRBV7-9 and TRBJ2-7; D remains unclear. Germline V gene lookup returns CDR1 SEHNR and CDR2 FQNEAQ (reference sequence). This CDR3 has 15 amino acids. V lost 4 bases, J lost 0 bases, and 13 bases lay in between.

This clonotype was seen only a few times. This chain links TRBV12-3 or TRBV12-4 with TRBJ2-1; TRBD1 agrees at 10 bases. The CDR3 runs to 14 residues. The junction had 2 bases not matched to a gene; V was cut back by 1 base and J by 8 bases. CDR3 sequence reads: CASSLVTGGYEQFF. CDR3 sequence (DNA): TGTGCCAGCAGTTTAGTGACAGGGGGCTATGAGCAGTTCTTC.

The V and J genes are TRBV29-1 and TRBJ2-3, with D perhaps matching TRBD2 (5 bases). The CDR3 loop spans 13 amino acids. CDR1 is SQVTM and CDR2 is ANQGSEA in the germline V gene. V was clipped by 6 bases and J by 2 bases, with 12 bases between them. The CDR3 nucleotides are TGCAGCGTGGGCGGAGGAGTCACAGATACGCAGTATTTT. Encoded protein: CSVGGGVTDTQYF.

The chain has TRBV7-8 and TRBJ1-3, with D unclear. Germline values: CDR1 SGHVS, CDR2 FQNEAQ. The CDR3 totals 15 residues. Trimming pared 3 bases from V and 0 bases from J, leaving 9 bases between. The CDR3 nucleotides read TGTGCCAGCAGCTTGATTGGTAACTCTGGAAACACCATATATTTT. This encodes CASSLIGNSGNTIYF.

This sequence joins TRBV7-2 and TRBJ2-3; the match to TRBD1 covers 8 bases. This CDR3 is 15 amino acids long. V was pared by 5 bases and J by 1 base, with 5 bases of the junction left unmatched. Germline CDR1 reads SGHTA; CDR2 reads FQGNSA. The CDR3 sequence is CASSVQGARTDTQYF. In nucleotides, the CDR3 is TGTGCCAGCAGCGTGCAGGGGGCGCGCACAGATACGCAGTATTTT.